This record concerns one T cell receptor beta chain sequence. The same CDR3 can be traced to other DNA sequences in this sample. Individuals aged about 18 to 95 years were recruited from approximately 22 US areas. Participants had their cohort set by participant-reported clinical history. Symptom resolution, clearance, or two negative PCRs marked donors in Cohort 3 as recovered. This specimen belongs to a study of blood T cell repertoires in COVID-19. The V gene's germline CDR1 is MNHEY and CDR2 SVGAGI. With 0 bases removed from V and 5 bases from J, the gap between germline ends came to 5 bases. This CDR3 spans 13 amino acids. Using immunoSEQ multiplex PCR, the repertoire was profiled, and TCRdb retains in-frame clones only, with some absent. This table holds 320,000 or so clones, more than 75% found once.

The TCR was taken from a woman in her 30s who had recovered from COVID-19. The specimen sequenced was PBMCs or T cells enriched from blood (not recorded which). The gene calls are TRBV6-5 and TRBJ1-5; tentative D call: TRBD1 (5 bases). This CDR3 is CASSYSRDQPQHF. The CDR3 DNA sequence: TGTGCCAGCAGTTACTCCAGGGATCAGCCCCAGCATTTT.